This TCR beta chain was documented in a study of regulatory T cells in long-lasting Graves disease (dated by TCRdb to the early 2020s). About the investigation overall: In the newly diagnosed Graves' disease group, patients had been taking antithyroid drugs for less than 3 months. The study was registered as a clinical trial and conducted in China. A total of about 35 samples underwent TCR sequencing: about 13 from persistent and about 20 from newly diagnosed Graves' disease patients. This study used TCR sequencing and RNA sequencing of peripheral blood to compare persistent Graves' disease patients against newly diagnosed Graves' disease patients. What the authors observed across the whole study: Preferential use of TRBV28, TRBJ1-2 and TRBJ2-5 was observed in persistent disease, whereas TRBV20-1 and TRBJ2-1 were favored in newly diagnosed disease. The authors acknowledged the small sample size as a limitation that may reduce accuracy. Lower TCR Shannon entropy and fewer highly expanded clones were observed in persistent Graves' disease patients than in newly diagnosed patients, which suggested clonal expansion. More public clonotypes were shared among persistent patients (approximately 3,000) than among newly diagnosed patients (966). Because the primary lesion, thyroid tissue, could not be accessed, the study looked at peripheral blood alone. Only the TCR beta chain was sequenced and analyzed.

This clonotype has only a few counts. Its cognate antigen has yet to be identified. Per-nucleotide qualities are absent, and no much larger clonotype sits a single base away. The germline V gene (reference sequence) sets CDR1 to LNHDA and CDR2 to SQIVND. The CDR3 covers 15 residues, taking in both the cysteine and the phenylalanine. Left in the record is the CDR3 DNA by itself, 45 bases read in frame from the first base. V was cut back by 4 bases and J by 0 bases, leaving a gap of 10 bases between them. The library was made by multiplex PCR. Sequencing was performed on an Illumina HiSeq 4000. CDR3 regions were amplified by Arm-PCR with iRepertoire HTBI primers to construct TCR beta libraries. PCR products were gel purified before sequencing. On the study's bioinformatics: Across samples, around 62 TRBV and roughly 15 TRBJ segments were identified and used for gene usage analysis of CDR3 amino acid clonotypes. COPE and FqMerger were used to merge filtered high-quality paired reads into contigs. BLAST was used to align contigs to IMGT TRBV, TRBD and TRBJ reference genes, with CDR3 defined following IMGT. Highly expanded clones were defined as clonotypes with a frequency above 0.1%. Shannon entropy was used to measure repertoire diversity, and the Gini coefficient was used to measure V-J evenness. Public clonotypes were defined as clonotypes shared by more than one individual. The public reads were quality trimmed at Q25 with fastp and then assembled into clones with MiXCR by TCRdb, keeping productive beta chains. Identical CDR3 protein sequences are pooled into one entry, listed with their most common genes and DNA. The V and J calls reflect TCRdb's pipeline rather than the authors' work. Across this sample there are 410,000 or so distinct CDR3 sequences, with more than 13% seen only once. The leading ten clones occupy approximately 15% of the sample.

Taken with the paper, the label for time point translates to: newly diagnosed GD, antithyroid drugs for less than 3 months. RNA was extracted from PBMCs in TRIzol for both TCR sequencing and RNA sequencing. The diagnosis of Graves' disease was made according to American Thyroid Association guidelines. The patients came from an endocrinology department in Xi'an, China. From each patient, about 9.7 milliliters of peripheral blood was collected into an EDTA anticoagulant tube. Ficoll Paque Plus density gradient separation was used to isolate PBMCs, and no further T cell sorting was performed. An Agilent 2100 Bioanalyzer and agarose gel were used to check RNA quality, while a NanoDrop 2000 measured RNA concentration. The data were also submitted as part of a second study, on T cells in Graves' hyperthyroidism and ophthalmopathy. Drawing on the second study: Graves' hyperthyroidism was defined as stable when no progression to ophthalmopathy occurred over 18 months of follow-up. The hyperthyroidism patients were between 18 and 65 years old and newly diagnosed, with a disease duration of less than 2 months. Exclusion was applied to patients with uncontrolled infections, other autoimmune diseases, pregnancy or lactation. Clinical symptoms, serum thyroxine and TRAb, thyroid ultrasound, and orbital computed tomography formed the basis for the diagnoses. The first round of RT-PCR for the TCR CDR3 was performed with the HTBI primer set and the Qiagen OneStep RT-PCR kit. Most expanded thyroid clonotypes (frequency above 0.001) were also detected in blood, a finding suggesting that blood repertoires may reflect thyroid immune responses. A model built on a 13 V-J signature distinguished ophthalmopathy from stable hyperthyroidism, reaching 87.88% sensitivity and around 82% specificity in cross-validation and 80%/75% in testing. In validation, the model predicted progression to ophthalmopathy a median of 6.5 months before onset, with 65% to 71% sensitivity and roughly 72% specificity. TCR V-J signatures able to tell the groups apart were searched for in a discovery cohort of more than 90 patients, of whom approximately 40 had Graves' ophthalmopathy and more than 55 had stable Graves' hyperthyroidism. Prospective prediction of ophthalmopathy was tested in an independent validation cohort of about 19 hyperthyroidism patients and 15 to 17 patients who later progressed to ophthalmopathy. The roughly 94 discovery patients were randomly divided into training and test sets at a 7:3 ratio. The study also compared thyroid tissue and blood T-cell repertoires from more than 5 Graves' hyperthyroidism patients. Following sampling, methimazole starting at 30 mg daily was given to hyperthyroidism patients, and high-dose intravenous methylprednisolone was given to ophthalmopathy patients. The libraries were constructed in a second round of multiplex PCR and then size-selected and purified. The libraries were sequenced on an Illumina HiSeq2000 using paired-end 100 bp reads. SOAPnuke was used to process the raw data, throwing out any read that contained adapters or uncalled bases, had a mean Phred below 15, or lacked an exact constant-primer or identifier match. High-quality paired reads were merged using COPE v1.2.5, and each unique nucleotide sequence was defined as a clonotype. MiTCR v1.1 was used to align clonotypes to the IMGT TRBV, TRBD and TRBJ reference segments. The analysis included only V-J combinations with a frequency above 0.0001, which together covered over 98% of the repertoires. The TCS score was defined as the ratio of F50 (clonal expansion) to E x V (chaos), calculated using BLOSUM62-based TCRdist between CDR3 peptides within each V-J. Welch's t-statistics and random forest reduced around 520 V-J features to around 14, which were used in a naive Bayes classifier (R e1071). Sample size was not statistically predetermined, and investigators were not blinded to group allocation. TCR Vbeta CDR3 sequencing of roughly 140 peripheral blood samples (over 40 ophthalmopathy, roughly 72 hyperthyroidism and some 17 progressor patients) is reported in the paper.

The sample was peripheral blood mononuclear cells (PBMCs), taken at new diagnosis, from a patient treated with antithyroid drugs. This receptor was identified in a woman aged 25 to 39 with Graves disease. Donor details come from another sample of the same person, matched by shared clones. The rearranged chain carries TRBV19 and TRBJ2-1; the D gene may be TRBD1 or TRBD2, since each aligns over 5 bases. Read as DNA, the sequence is TGTGCCAGTAGTAAAGAGGGGAGCTCCTACAATGAGCAGTTCTTC. Translated, it gives CASSKEGSSYNEQFF.